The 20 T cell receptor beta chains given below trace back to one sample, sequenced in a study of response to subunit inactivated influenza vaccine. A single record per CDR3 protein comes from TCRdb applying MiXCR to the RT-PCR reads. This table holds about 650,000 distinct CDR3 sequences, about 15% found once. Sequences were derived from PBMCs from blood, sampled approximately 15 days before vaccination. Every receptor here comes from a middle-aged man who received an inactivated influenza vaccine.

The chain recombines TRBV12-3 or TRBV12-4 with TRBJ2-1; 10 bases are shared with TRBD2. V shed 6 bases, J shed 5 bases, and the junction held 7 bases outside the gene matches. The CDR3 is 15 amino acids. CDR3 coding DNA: TGTGCCAGCAGGCAGGGGACTAGCGTAAACAATGAGCAGTTCTTC. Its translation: CASRQGTSVNNEQFF.

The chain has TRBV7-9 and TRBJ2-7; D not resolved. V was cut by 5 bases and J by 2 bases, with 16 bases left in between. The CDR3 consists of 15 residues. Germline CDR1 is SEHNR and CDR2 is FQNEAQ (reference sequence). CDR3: CASSPSIAPAYEQYF. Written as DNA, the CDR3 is TGTGCCAGCAGCCCTTCAATTGCTCCTGCCTACGAGCAGTACTTC.

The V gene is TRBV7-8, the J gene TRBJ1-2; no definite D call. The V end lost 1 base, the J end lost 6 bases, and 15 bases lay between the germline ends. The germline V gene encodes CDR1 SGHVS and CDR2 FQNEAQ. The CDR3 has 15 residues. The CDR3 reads CASSLVGSKWHGYTF. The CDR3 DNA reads TGTGCCAGCAGCTTAGTTGGGTCTAAATGGCATGGCTACACCTTC.

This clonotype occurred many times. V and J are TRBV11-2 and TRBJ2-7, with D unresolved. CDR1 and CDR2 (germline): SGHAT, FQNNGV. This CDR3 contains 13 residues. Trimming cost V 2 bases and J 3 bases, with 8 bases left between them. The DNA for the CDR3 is TGTGCCAGCAGCTTAACTGATGTCTACGAGCAGTACTTC. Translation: CASSLTDVYEQYF.

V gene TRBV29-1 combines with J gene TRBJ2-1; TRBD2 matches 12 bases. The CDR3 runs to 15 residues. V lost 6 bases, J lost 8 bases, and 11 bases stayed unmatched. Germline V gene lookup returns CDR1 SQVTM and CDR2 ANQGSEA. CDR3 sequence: CSVQGGLAGGDEQFF. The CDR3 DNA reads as TGCAGCGTCCAAGGGGGACTAGCGGGCGGCGATGAGCAGTTCTTC.

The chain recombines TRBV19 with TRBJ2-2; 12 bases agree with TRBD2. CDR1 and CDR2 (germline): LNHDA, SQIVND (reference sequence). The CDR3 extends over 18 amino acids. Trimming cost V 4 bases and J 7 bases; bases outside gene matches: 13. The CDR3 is CASSKPSGLAGYNGELFF. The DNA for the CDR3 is TGTGCCAGTAGTAAACCCTCCGGACTAGCGGGATACAACGGGGAGCTGTTTTTT.

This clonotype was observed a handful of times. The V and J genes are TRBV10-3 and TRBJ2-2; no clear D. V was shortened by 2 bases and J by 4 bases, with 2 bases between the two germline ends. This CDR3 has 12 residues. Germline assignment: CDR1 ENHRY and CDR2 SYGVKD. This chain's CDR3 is CAISEATGELFF. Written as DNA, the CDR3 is TGTGCCATCAGTGAGGCCACCGGGGAGCTGTTTTTT.

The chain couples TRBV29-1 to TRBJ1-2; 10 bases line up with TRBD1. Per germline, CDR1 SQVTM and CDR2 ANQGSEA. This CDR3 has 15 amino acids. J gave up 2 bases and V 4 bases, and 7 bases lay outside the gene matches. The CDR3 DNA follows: TGCAGCGTTGGCGGGACAGGGGCCAGAAACTATGGCTACACCTTC. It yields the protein CSVGGTGARNYGYTF.

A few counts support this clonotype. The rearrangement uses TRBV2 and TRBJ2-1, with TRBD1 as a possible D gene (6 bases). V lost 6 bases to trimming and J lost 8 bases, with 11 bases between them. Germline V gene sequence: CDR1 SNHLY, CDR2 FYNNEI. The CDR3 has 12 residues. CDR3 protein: CASRNRVDEQFF. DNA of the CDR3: TGTGCCAGCAGGAACAGGGTCGATGAGCAGTTCTTC. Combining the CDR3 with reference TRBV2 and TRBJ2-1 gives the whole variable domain EPEVTQTPSHQVTQMGQEVILRCVPISNHLYFYWYRQILGQKVEFLVSFYNNEISEKSEIFDDQFSVERPDGSNFTLKIRSTKLEDSAMYFCASRNRVDEQFFGPGTRLTVL.

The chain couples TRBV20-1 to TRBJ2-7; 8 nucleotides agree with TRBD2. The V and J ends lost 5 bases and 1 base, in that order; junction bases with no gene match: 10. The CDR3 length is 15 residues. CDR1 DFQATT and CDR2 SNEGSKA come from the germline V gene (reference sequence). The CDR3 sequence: CSAPPAGGLSYEQYF. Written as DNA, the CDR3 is TGCAGTGCTCCCCCGGCGGGGGGCTTATCCTACGAGCAGTACTTC.

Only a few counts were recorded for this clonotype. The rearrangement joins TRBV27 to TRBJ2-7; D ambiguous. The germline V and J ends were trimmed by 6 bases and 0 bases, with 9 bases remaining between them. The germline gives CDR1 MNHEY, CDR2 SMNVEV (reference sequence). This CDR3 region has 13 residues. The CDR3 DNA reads TGTGCCAGCAGATTCGCCGGCTCCTACGAGCAGTACTTC. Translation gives CASRFAGSYEQYF.

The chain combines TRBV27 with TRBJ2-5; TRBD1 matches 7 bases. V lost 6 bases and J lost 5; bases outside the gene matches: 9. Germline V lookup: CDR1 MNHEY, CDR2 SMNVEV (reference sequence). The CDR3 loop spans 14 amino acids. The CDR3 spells CASRYRQGYETQYF. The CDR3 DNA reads TGTGCCAGCAGATATCGACAGGGCTATGAGACCCAGTACTTC.

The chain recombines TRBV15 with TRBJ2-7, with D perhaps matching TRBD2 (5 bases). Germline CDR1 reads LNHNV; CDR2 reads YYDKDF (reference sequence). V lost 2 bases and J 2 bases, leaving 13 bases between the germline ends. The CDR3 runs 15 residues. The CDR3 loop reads CATSRIGGQPYEQYF. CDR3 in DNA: TGTGCCACCAGCAGAATAGGAGGTCAGCCCTACGAGCAGTACTTC.

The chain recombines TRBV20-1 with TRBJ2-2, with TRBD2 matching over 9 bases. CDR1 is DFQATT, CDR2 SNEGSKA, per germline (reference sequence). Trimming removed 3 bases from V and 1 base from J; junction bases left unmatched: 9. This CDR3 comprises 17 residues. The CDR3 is CSARASGTTLNTGELFF. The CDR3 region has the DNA TGCAGTGCTAGGGCTAGCGGGACTACCCTGAACACCGGGGAGCTGTTTTTT.

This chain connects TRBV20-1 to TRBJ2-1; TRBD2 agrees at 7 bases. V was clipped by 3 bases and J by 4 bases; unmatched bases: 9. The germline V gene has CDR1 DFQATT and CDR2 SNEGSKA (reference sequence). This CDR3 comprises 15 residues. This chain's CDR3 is CSARDPGLPYNEQFF. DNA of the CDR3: TGCAGTGCTAGGGATCCGGGACTACCATACAATGAGCAGTTCTTC.

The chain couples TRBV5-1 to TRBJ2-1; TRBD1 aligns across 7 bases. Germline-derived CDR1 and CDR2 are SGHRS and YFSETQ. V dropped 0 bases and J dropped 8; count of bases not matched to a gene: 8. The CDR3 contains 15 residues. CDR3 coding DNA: TGCGCCAGCAGCTTGGAGCGACAGGGCCGGGATGAGCAGTTCTTC. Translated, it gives CASSLERQGRDEQFF. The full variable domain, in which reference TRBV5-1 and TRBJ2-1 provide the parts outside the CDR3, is KAGVTQTPRYLIKTRGQQVTLSCSPISGHRSVSWYQQTPGQGLQFLFEYFSETQRNKGNFPGRFSGRQFSNSRSEMNVSTLELGDSALYLCASSLERQGRDEQFFGPGTRLTVL.

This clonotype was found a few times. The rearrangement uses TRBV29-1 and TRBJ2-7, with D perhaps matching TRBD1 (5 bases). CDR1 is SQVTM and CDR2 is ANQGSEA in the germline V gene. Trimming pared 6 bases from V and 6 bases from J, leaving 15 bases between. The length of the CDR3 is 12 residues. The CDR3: CSVKQDYGEQYF. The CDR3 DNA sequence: TGCAGCGTAAAACAGGATTACGGCGAGCAGTACTTC.

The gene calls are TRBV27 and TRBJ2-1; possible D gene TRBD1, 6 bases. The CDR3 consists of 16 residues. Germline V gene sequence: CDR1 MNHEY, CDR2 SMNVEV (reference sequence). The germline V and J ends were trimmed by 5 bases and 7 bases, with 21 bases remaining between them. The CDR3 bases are TGTGCCAGCAGTCCTTACCCCCCGTCCCAGGGGAATGAGCAGTTCTTC. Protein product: CASSPYPPSQGNEQFF.

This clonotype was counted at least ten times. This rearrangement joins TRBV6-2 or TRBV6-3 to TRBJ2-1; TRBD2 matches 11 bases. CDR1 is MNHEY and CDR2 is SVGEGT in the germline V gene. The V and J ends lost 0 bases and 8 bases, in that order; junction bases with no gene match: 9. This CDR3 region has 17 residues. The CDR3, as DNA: TGTGCCAGCAGTTACTCGGTCGAAGGACTAGCGGGCTATGAGCAGTTCTTC. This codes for CASSYSVEGLAGYEQFF.

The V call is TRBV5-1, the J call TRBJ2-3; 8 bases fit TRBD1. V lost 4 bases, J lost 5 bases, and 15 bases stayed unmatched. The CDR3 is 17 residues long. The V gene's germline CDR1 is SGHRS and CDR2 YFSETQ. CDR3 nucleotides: TGCGCCAGCAGCGCGGGATTCGGACAGGGCCCTTTAGATACGCAGTATTTT. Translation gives CASSAGFGQGPLDTQYF.